The text below deals with one T cell receptor (beta chain). What it recognizes is unknown. A much larger clonotype is one base distant, so this may be a read error. The germline CDR1 and CDR2 sequences are LNHNV and YYDKDF (reference sequence). This CDR3 has 12 residues. V lost 8 bases and J lost 7; bases outside the gene matches: 6. For naive CD8 T cells, sorting used the CD8+CD4-CCR7+CD45RA+ phenotype. Via MiXCR, TCRdb re-called the PCR reads, giving one row per CDR3 protein. Of approximately 550,000 distinct CDR3 sequences listed, over 20% were seen once; the top ten hold more than 0.8%. This entry is derived from a study of molecular identifiers for immune sequencing clone quantification. Points from the study as a whole: Identical barcode-sharing TCR molecules could lead to underestimated sizes for highly expanded clones.

This TCR came from a human donor in good health. Some libraries in this study had Jurkat cell RNA spiked in. The rearrangement links TRBV15 to TRBJ2-7; 9 bases map to TRBD1. The sample consisted of naive CD8+ T cells from blood, with Jurkat cell RNA spiked in. Subset meaning: FACS-sorted CD8+CD4-CCR7+CD45RA+ naive T cells. The CDR3 sequence is CATGTGQGEQYF. The CDR3 nucleotides read TGTGCCACCGGCACAGGACAGGGGGAGCAGTACTTC.